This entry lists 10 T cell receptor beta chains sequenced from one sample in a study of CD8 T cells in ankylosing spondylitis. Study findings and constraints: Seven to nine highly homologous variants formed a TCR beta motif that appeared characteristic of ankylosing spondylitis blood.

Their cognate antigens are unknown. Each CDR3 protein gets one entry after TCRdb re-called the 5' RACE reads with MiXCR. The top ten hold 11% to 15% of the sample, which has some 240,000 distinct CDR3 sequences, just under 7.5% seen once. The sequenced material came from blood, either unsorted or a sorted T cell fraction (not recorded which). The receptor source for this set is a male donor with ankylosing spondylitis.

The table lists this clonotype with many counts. The CDR3 is CASSLRAAGTEAFF. In DNA, the CDR3 is TGCGCCAGCAGCTTGCGCGCCGCGGGCACTGAAGCTTTCTTT. V gene TRBV5-1 combines with J gene TRBJ1-1; D uncertain. The CDR3 length is 14 residues. Trimming took 1 base from V and 4 from J, leaving 11 bases between them. Germline V gene lookup returns CDR1 SGHRS and CDR2 YFSETQ.

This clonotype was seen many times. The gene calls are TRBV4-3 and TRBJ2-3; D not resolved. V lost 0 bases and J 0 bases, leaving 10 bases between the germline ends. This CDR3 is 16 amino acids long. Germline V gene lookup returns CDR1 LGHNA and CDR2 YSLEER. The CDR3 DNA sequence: TGCGCCAGCAGCCAAGAATCCTACTCTAGCACAGATACGCAGTATTTT. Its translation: CASSQESYSSTDTQYF.

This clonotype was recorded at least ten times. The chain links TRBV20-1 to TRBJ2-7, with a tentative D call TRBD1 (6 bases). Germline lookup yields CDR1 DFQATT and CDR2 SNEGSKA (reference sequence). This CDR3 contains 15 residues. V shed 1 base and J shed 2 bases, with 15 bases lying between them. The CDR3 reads CSARVVGQPTYEQYF. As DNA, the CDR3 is TGCAGTGCTAGAGTAGTAGGACAGCCAACCTACGAGCAGTACTTC.

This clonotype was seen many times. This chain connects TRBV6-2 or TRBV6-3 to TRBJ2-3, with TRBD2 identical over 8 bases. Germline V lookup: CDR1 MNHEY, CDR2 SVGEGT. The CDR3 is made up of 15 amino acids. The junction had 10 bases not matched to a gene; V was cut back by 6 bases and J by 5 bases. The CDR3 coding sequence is TGTGCCAGCAGAAATACTAGCGGCCCTTTAGATACGCAGTATTTT. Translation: CASRNTSGPLDTQYF.

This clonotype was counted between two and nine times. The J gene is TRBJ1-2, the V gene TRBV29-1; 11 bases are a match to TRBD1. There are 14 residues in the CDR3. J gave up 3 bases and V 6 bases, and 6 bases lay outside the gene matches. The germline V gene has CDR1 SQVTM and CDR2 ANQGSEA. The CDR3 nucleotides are TGCAGCGTGACTCCGGGACAGGGGGACTATGGCTACACCTTC. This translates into CSVTPGQGDYGYTF.

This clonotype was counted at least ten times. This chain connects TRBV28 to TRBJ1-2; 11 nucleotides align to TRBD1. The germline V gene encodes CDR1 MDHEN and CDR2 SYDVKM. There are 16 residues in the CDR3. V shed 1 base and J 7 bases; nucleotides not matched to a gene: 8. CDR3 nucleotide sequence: TGTGCCAGCAGTTTATTCCGGGACAGGGGGTTGCGTGGCTACACCTTC. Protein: CASSLFRDRGLRGYTF.

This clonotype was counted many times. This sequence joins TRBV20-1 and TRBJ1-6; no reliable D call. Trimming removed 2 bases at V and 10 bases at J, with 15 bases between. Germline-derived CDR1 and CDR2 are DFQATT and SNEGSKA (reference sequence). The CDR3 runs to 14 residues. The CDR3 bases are TGCAGTGCTAGAATTCGAGGGTCCATCTCACCCCTCCACTTT. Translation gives CSARIRGSISPLHF.

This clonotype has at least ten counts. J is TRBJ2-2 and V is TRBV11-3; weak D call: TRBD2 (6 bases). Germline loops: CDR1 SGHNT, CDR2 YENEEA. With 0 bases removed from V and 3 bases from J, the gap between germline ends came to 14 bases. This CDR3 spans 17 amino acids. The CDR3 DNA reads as TGTGCCAGCAGCTTAGAGGTGATTGGGGACTACACCGGGGAGCTGTTTTTT. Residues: CASSLEVIGDYTGELFF.

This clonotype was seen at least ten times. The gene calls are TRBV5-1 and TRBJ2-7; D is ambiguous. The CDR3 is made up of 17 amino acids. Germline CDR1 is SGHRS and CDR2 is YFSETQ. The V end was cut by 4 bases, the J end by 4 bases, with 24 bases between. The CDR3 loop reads CASSPADGGQVGYEQYF. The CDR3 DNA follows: TGCGCCAGCAGCCCGGCAGACGGTGGTCAGGTAGGATACGAGCAGTACTTC. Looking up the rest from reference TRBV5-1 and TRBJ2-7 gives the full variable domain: KAGVTQTPRYLIKTRGQQVTLSCSPISGHRSVSWYQQTPGQGLQFLFEYFSETQRNKGNFPGRFSGRQFSNSRSEMNVSTLELGDSALYLCASSPADGGQVGYEQYFGPGTRLTVT.

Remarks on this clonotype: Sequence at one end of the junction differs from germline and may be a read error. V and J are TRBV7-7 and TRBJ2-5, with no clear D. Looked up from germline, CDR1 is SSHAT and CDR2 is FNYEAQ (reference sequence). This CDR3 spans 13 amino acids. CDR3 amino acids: CASSLREQETQYF. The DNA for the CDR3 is TGTGCTAGCAGCTTAAGAGAGCAAGAGACCCAGTACTTC.